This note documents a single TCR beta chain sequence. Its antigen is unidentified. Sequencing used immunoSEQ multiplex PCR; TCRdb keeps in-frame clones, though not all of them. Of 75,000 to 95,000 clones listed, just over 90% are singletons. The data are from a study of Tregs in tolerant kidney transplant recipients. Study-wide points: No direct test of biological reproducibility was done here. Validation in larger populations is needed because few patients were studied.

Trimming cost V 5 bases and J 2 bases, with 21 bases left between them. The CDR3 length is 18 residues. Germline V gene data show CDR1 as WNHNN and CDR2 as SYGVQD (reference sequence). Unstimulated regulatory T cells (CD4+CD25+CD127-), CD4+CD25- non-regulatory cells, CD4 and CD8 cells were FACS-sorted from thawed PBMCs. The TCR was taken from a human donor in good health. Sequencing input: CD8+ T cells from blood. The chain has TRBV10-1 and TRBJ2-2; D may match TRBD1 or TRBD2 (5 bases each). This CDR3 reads CASSPGPPQALNTGELFF. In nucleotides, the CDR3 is TGCGCCAGCAGTCCGGGACCGCCCCAGGCCCTTAACACCGGGGAGCTGTTTTTT.